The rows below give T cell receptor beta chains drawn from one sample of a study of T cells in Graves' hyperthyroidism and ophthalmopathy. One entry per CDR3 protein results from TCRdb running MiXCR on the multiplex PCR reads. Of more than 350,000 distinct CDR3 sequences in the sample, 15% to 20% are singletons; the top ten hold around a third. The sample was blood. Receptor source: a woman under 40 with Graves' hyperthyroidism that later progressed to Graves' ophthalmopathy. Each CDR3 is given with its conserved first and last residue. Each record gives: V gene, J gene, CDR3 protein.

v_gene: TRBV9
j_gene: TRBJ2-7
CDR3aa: CASSVTGGVRNEQYF

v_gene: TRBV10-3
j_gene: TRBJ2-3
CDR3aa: CAIQARLASSTDTQYF

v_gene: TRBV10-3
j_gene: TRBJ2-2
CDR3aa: CAIRPDSENTGELFF

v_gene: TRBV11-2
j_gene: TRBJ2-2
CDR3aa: CASAEPVWPGLAGANTGELFF

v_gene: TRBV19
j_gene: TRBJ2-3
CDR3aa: CATRLAGDTDTQYF

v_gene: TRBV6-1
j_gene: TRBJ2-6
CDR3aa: CASSPSQRPTSGANVLTF

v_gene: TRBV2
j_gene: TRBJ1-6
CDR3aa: CASRATGTDGDSPLHF

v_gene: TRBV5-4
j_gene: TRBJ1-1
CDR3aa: CASSSRDVSEAFF

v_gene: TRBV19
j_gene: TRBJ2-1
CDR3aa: CASSVGTNTNEQFF

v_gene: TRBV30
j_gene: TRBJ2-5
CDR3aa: CAWEELAGQQETQYF

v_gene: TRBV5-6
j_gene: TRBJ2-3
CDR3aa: CASSWPTSGGTDTQYF

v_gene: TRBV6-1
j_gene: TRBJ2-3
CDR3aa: CASSDRTSGGTDTQYF

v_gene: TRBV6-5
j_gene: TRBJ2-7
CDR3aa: CASSYRGGSSYEQYF

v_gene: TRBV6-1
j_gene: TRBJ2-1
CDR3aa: CASSPRAGGYNEQFF

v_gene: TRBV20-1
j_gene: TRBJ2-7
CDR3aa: CSAEPKRGKYEQYF